The T cell receptor (beta chain) described here comes from a study of OX40 agonist ivuxolimab in advanced cancers. Study summary: Partial responses occurred in Three dose-escalation patients, one with hepatocellular carcinoma and two with cutaneous melanoma. Overall study results and limits: Blood T cells, both CD4+ and CD8+, expanded clonally by week 6 at 0.1 to 3.0 mg/kg.

The CDR3 is 13 residues long. CDR1 and CDR2 from the germline V gene are MGHRA and YSYEKL. V was trimmed by 0 bases and J by 5 bases, leaving 7 bases between them. Using immunoSEQ multiplex PCR, the repertoire was profiled, and TCRdb retains in-frame clones only, with some absent. The sample lists 100,000 to 150,000 clones; roughly nine tenths were seen once. This clone occurred a few times. The target antigen is unknown. Other DNA sequences of this sample code for an identical CDR3. The chain couples TRBV4-1 to TRBJ2-5; D possibly uses TRBD1 or TRBD2 (5 bases each). The receptor was derived from an adult with an advanced solid tumor such as melanoma, head and neck, liver or kidney cancer. This specimen consisted of CD4+ or CD8+ T cells sorted from blood, obtained in a trial of the OX40 agonist ivuxolimab. The CDR3 here is CASSQEEGETQYF. The DNA for the CDR3 is TGCGCCAGCAGCCAAGAAGAGGGGGAGACCCAGTACTTC.